The 9 T cell receptor beta chains presented below share a single source sample, sequenced in a study of regulatory T cells in long-lasting Graves disease. For TCR beta, libraries came from iRepertoire HTBI primers and Arm-PCR of CDR3 regions. Each CDR3 protein gets one entry after TCRdb re-called the multiplex PCR reads with MiXCR. This sample yields around 340,000 distinct CDR3 sequences, of which 20% are seen a single time; less than 30% belongs to the top ten. Time point here: persistent/refractory GD, antithyroid drugs over 5 years with positive TRAb. From PBMCs, RNA was extracted and then used to make the TCR library. Sequencing used peripheral blood mononuclear cells (PBMCs), obtained when the disease was refractory, from a patient treated with antithyroid drugs. The origin of the receptors is a female donor with Graves disease.

This clonotype has at least ten counts. CDR3 region: CASSLKTVSAGGIQETQYF. Written as DNA, the CDR3 is TGTGCCAGCAGCTTGAAGACTGTTAGTGCGGGGGGAATACAAGAGACCCAGTACTTC. V usage is TRBV5-5 and J usage is TRBJ2-5, with 8 nucleotides matching TRBD2. The junction had 16 bases not matched to a gene; V was cut back by 1 base and J by 2 bases. Germline V CDR1 and CDR2: SGHKS, YYEKEE (reference sequence). The CDR3 totals 19 residues.

V gene TRBV7-3 combines with J gene TRBJ2-3; 12 bases align to TRBD2. The CDR3 has 20 residues. CDR1 is SGHTA and CDR2 is FQGTGA in the germline V gene. V shed 2 bases, J shed 4 bases, and the junction held 16 bases outside the gene matches. CDR3 region: CASSLPTNSRLAGASDTQYF. The CDR3 DNA reads as TGTGCCAGCAGCTTACCCACCAACTCCCGACTAGCGGGGGCCTCAGATACGCAGTATTTT. The full variable domain, rest sourced from reference TRBV7-3 and TRBJ2-3, is GAGVSQTPSNKVTEKGKYVELRCDPISGHTALYWYRQSLGQGPEFLIYFQGTGAADDSGLPNDRFFAVRPEGSVSTLKIQRTERGDSAVYLCASSLPTNSRLAGASDTQYFGPGTRLTVL.

The CDR3 nucleotides read TGTGCCAGCAGCAACACAGGGGCTGGGGCCAACGTCCTGACTTTC. Protein product: CASSNTGAGANVLTF. V and J are TRBV7-9 and TRBJ2-6; 7 bases match TRBD1. Unmatched junction bases numbered 3, after V lost 5 bases and J lost 2 bases. Germline lookup yields CDR1 SEHNR and CDR2 FQNEAQ (reference sequence). The CDR3 runs to 15 residues.

This clonotype turned up a few times. The rearrangement joins TRBV6-2 or TRBV6-3 to TRBJ2-1; tentative D call: TRBD2 (6 bases). Trimming left V 5 bases short and J 6 bases short, with 11 bases between. CDR3 length: 13 amino acids. The germline CDR1 and CDR2 sequences are MNHEY and SVGEGT. The CDR3 loop is CASSPRLGNEQFF. In DNA, the CDR3 is TGTGCCAGCAGTCCCCGACTAGGCAATGAGCAGTTCTTC.

This clonotype was found many times. This sequence joins TRBV12-3 or TRBV12-4 and TRBJ2-5; D not certain. Trimming took 3 bases from V and 10 from J, leaving 12 bases between them. The CDR3 covers 12 residues. Here the CDR3 DNA reads TGTGCCAGCAGTTTTTCCAAGGGTATCCAGTACTTC. It encodes CASSFSKGIQYF.

For this clonotype: A single base separates this from a much larger clone, so it may be a read error. V and J are TRBV11-3 and TRBJ2-2, with 11 bases fitting TRBD1. Germline V CDR1 and CDR2: SGHNT, YENEEA. The CDR3 extends over 18 amino acids. The CDR3: CASSPGLGGQGDTGELIF. CDR3 DNA sequence: TGTGCCAGCAGCCCCGGCCTGGGGGGACAGGGGGACACCGGGGAGCTGATTTTT.

The chain is built from TRBV6-5 and TRBJ1-5; tentatively, D is TRBD1 (5 bases). The germline gives CDR1 MNHEY, CDR2 SVGAGI. V was shortened by 2 bases and J by 4 bases, with 12 bases between the two germline ends. The CDR3 is 15 residues long. CDR3 bases: TGTGCCAGCAGTTACCGGGGCTCGGGGAATCAGCCCCAGCATTTT. Translating gives CASSYRGSGNQPQHF.

This clonotype turned up a few times. The V and J genes are TRBV19 and TRBJ1-4; D is uncertain. The germline CDR1 and CDR2 sequences are LNHDA and SQIVND (reference sequence). There are 13 residues in the CDR3. With 8 bases removed from V and 5 bases from J, the gap between germline ends came to 12 bases. CDR3 bases: TGTGCCAGTCAGAGGGCCACGAATGAAAAACTGTTTTTT. Translated, it gives CASQRATNEKLFF.

About this clonotype: Relative to the germline gene, one junction end is altered; a read error may explain this. The CDR3 loop is CASSRQGPNTEASF. The CDR3, as DNA: TGTGCCAGCAGTCGACAGGGGCCGAACACTGAAGCTTCCTTT. V is TRBV6-2 or TRBV6-3 and J is TRBJ1-1; TRBD1 aligns across 8 bases. Germline V CDR1 and CDR2: MNHEY, SVGEGT. The CDR3 is made up of 14 amino acids.